The entry below describes one T cell receptor (beta chain). Its antigen is currently unknown. Trimming stripped 2 bases from V and 0 bases from J, with 11 bases between. Germline-derived CDR1 and CDR2 are KGHDR and SFDVKD. The CDR3 consists of 16 residues. Treatment reported: approximately nine-day PBMC culture with coronavirus spike peptide pools or control peptides (ViraFEST assay). Each well held approximately 2 million PBMCs in IL-2 (about 9.6 IU/ml) medium with approximately 10 ug/ml peptide pools. This record belongs to a study of vaccination and CD4 T cells after COVID-19. Study-wide results and limits: Relatively few convalescent patients and no early post-infection timepoints were analyzed.

The Oncomine TCR Beta short-read assay generated sequence data from the DNA of cultured CD4+ T cells. TCRdb called the PCR reads again in MiXCR, with one record for every CDR3 protein. The profile shows about 29,000 distinct CDR3 sequences, under 75% of them singletons. This receptor was taken from a human donor who received a COVID-19 vaccine. This rearrangement joins TRBV24-1 to TRBJ2-3; D is possibly TRBD2 (5 bases). This sample comprised CD4+ T cells from blood, cultured in vitro, obtained after SARS-CoV-2 vaccination. CDR3 region: CATSDSKRLSTDTQYF. CDR3 nucleotides: TGTGCCACCAGTGATTCCAAGCGGCTCAGCACAGATACGCAGTATTTT.